These T cell receptor beta chains were read from a single sample in a study of HIV-infected children after antiretroviral therapy interruption. One entry per CDR3 protein, called by TCRdb with MiXCR from the 3' RACE reads. The sample lists about 89,000 distinct CDR3 sequences, 6% to 8.5% occurring once. The starting material was CD45RA+ CD4+ T cells from PBMCs, pooled from several time points, obtained from a donor given antiretroviral therapy, either interrupted or continuous. These TCRs come from a pool of human donors with HIV. Each CDR3 is given without its conserved first and last residue. The D gene is left open where the match is weak.

J gene | D gene | V gene | CDR3 protein
TRBJ1-1 | TRBD1 | TRBV25-1 | ASGATGRNTEAF
TRBJ2-7 | . | TRBV29-1 | SVAASGYEQY
TRBJ1-1 | . | TRBV30 | AWSSQRNTEAF
TRBJ1-1 | . | TRBV10-3 | AISELLGRDTEAF
TRBJ2-7 | TRBD2 | TRBV12-5 | ASGPARRAGAGTYEQY
TRBJ1-2 | . | TRBV3-1 | ASSQGWNYGYT
TRBJ2-1 | TRBD2 | TRBV20-1 | SARDPLAGGRNEQF
TRBJ2-1 | . | TRBV11-2 | ASSHIGRGARYNEQF
TRBJ1-3 | . | TRBV14 | ASSQHWAGNTIY
TRBJ1-1 | . | TRBV7-8 | ASSSRTRGTEAF
TRBJ2-7 | TRBD2 | TRBV18 | ASRQTGTSGLEQY
TRBJ1-4 | TRBD1 | TRBV30 | AWNDRATEKLF
TRBJ2-5 | . | TRBV5-1 | ASSLSRETQY
TRBJ2-7 | TRBD1 | TRBV6-5 | ASSPGTAYEQY
TRBJ2-1 | TRBD2 | TRBV7-9 | ASSSITSGGPTGEQF
TRBJ2-1 | TRBD2 | TRBV3-1 | ASSRTSGSYNEQF
TRBJ1-1 | TRBD1 | TRBV13 | ASSPGTGGPDTEAF
TRBJ2-6 | . | TRBV7-3 | ASSHNAFSGANVLT
TRBJ2-7 | TRBD1 | TRBV7-9 | ASSATGGILNYEQY
TRBJ1-2 | . | TRBV19 | ASSITAQGGYT
TRBJ2-3 | . | TRBV10-3 | AISPSMTDTQY
TRBJ1-2 | TRBD1 | TRBV28 | ASSLLEGQGMRGYT
TRBJ1-5 | TRBD1 | TRBV30 | AWRTGVNQPQH
TRBJ1-2 | . | TRBV6-5 | ASSYLRTSYGYT
TRBJ2-3 | TRBD2 | TRBV20-1 | SATGGHTDTQY
TRBJ1-1 | TRBD1 | TRBV19 | ASSIDRGRTEAF
TRBJ2-4 | . | TRBV12-3/TRBV12-4 | ASSFSGLAKNIQY
TRBJ1-3 | . | TRBV5-1 | ASSLGYRSGNTIY
TRBJ1-1 | . | TRBV19 | ASIAWNTEAF
TRBJ1-2 | . | TRBV30 | AWSEGSGSIYGYT
TRBJ2-7 | . | TRBV18 | ASSPPASVGDEQY
TRBJ2-1 | TRBD2 | TRBV11-2 | ASSLEGTSVTNEQF
TRBJ2-3 | . | TRBV28 | ASSFGAWAETLY
TRBJ2-5 | . | TRBV4-3 | ASSQGPGDQETQY
TRBJ1-5 | . | TRBV19 | ASSWDTQAPL
TRBJ2-7 | . | TRBV20-1 | SARGLKGQVSYEQY
TRBJ2-7 | . | TRBV6-5 | ASSPRTAGEQY
TRBJ1-3 | TRBD1 | TRBV29-1 | SAGGQGNTIY
TRBJ2-2 | TRBD1 | TRBV6-5 | ASRRTGGGELF
TRBJ2-1 | . | TRBV5-1 | ASSSSTGRPEQF
TRBJ2-7 | . | TRBV5-1 | ASSLVFNSYEQY
TRBJ2-1 | . | TRBV13 | ASSLRTGWAEQF
TRBJ2-5 | . | TRBV29-1 | SVERDRRIGTQY
TRBJ2-5 | TRBD2 | TRBV28 | ASSLRLAGQETQY
TRBJ2-1 | . | TRBV18 | ASSKEGGNEQF
TRBJ2-4 | . | TRBV3-1 | ASSQAPNSIQY
TRBJ1-1 | . | TRBV7-9 | ASSSTEKSEAF
TRBJ2-1 | TRBD2 | TRBV25-1 | ASRGAGGPHNEQF
TRBJ2-6 | . | TRBV7-3 | ASSPLSHPSGANVLT
TRBJ1-2 | . | TRBV5-1 | ASSSNNRAGYT
TRBJ2-2 | TRBD2 | TRBV10-3 | AISPGLAGGSNPGELF
TRBJ1-1 | TRBD1 | TRBV7-9 | ASSSWTGGIRGTEAF
TRBJ1-1 | . | TRBV19 | ASSIDLMNTEAF
TRBJ1-2 | . | TRBV7-6 | ASSPNRGRGYT
TRBJ1-6 | . | TRBV19 | ASSDWDTNNSPLH